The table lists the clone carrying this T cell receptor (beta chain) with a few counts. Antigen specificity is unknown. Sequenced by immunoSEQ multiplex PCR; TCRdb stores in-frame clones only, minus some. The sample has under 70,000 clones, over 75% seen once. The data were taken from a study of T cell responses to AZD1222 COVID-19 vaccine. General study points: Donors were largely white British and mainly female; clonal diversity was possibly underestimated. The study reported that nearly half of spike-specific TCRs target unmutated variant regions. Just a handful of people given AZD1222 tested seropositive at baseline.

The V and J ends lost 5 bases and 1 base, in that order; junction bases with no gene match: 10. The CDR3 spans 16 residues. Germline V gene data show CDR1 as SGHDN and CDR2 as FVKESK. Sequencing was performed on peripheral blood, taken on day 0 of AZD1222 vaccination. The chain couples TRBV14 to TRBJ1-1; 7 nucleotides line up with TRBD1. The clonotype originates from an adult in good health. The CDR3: CASSKSQGGRNTEAFF. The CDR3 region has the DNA TGTGCCAGCAGCAAATCCCAGGGGGGCAGGAACACTGAAGCTTTCTTT.